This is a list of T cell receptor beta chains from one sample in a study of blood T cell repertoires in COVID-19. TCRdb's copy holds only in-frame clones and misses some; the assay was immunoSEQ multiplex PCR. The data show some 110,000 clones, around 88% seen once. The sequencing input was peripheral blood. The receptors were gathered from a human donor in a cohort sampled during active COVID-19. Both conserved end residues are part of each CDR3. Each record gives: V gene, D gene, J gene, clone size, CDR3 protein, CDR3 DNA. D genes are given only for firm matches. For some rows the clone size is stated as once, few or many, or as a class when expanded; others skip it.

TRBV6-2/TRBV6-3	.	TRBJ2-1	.	CASSYSPFSSYNEQFF	TGTGCCAGCAGTTACTCGCCTTTCAGCTCCTACAATGAGCAGTTCTTC
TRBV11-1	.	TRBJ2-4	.	CASTTPRAKNIQYF	TGTGCCAGCACCACCCCCAGAGCCAAAAACATTCAGTACTTC
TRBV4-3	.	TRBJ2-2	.	CASSQEAQALGVRSTGELFF	TGCGCCAGCAGCCAAGAAGCCCAGGCCCTAGGGGTAAGGAGCACCGGGGAGCTGTTTTTT
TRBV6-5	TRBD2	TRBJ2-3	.	CASSYLAGDHGDTQYF	TGTGCCAGCAGTTATCTAGCGGGAGATCATGGAGATACGCAGTATTTT
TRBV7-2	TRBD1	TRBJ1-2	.	CASRLQPGTGNYGYTF	TGTGCCAGCAGGTTACAACCCGGGACAGGGAACTATGGCTACACCTTC
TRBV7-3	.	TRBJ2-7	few	CASSPPSRGAVYF	TGTGCCAGCAGCCCGCCGAGTCGGGGGGCCGTGTACTTC
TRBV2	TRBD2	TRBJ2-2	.	CASSESGSGSGAGELFF	TGTGCCAGCAGTGAAAGCGGGAGTGGGAGCGGGGCCGGGGAGCTGTTTTTT
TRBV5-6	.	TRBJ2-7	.	CASSPTLYSYEQYF	TGTGCCAGCAGCCCGACACTTTACTCCTACGAGCAGTACTTC
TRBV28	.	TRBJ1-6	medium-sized	CASSLESGVFQSPLHF	TGTGCCAGCAGTTTGGAGTCCGGGGTTTTCCAGTCACCCCTCCACTTT
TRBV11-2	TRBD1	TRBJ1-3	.	CASSHSDRGDTIYF	TGTGCCAGCAGTCACTCGGACAGGGGGGACACCATATATTTT
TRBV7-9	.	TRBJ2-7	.	CASSFSGSSYEQYF	TGTGCCAGCAGCTTCTCAGGGTCATCCTACGAGCAGTACTTC
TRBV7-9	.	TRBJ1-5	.	CASSLDSSNQPQHF	TGTGCCAGCAGCCTGGACAGTAGCAATCAGCCCCAGCATTTT
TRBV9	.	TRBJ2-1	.	CASSAASVDEQFF	TGTGCCAGCAGCGCGGCTAGCGTCGATGAGCAGTTCTTC
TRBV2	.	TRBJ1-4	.	CASIASGFTKLFF	TGTGCCAGCATAGCTTCGGGGTTTACGAAACTGTTTTTT
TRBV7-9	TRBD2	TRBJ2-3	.	CASSSSAGGLGDTQYF	TGTGCCAGCAGCTCCTCGGCGGGGGGGCTTGGAGATACGCAGTATTTT
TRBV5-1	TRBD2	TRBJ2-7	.	CASSLASGNEQYF	TGCGCCAGCAGCTTGGCTAGCGGGAACGAGCAGTACTTC
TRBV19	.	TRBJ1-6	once	CASSRHAVQGSYNSPLHF	TGTGCCAGTAGCCGTCACGCCGTACAGGGTTCCTATAATTCACCCCTCCACTTT
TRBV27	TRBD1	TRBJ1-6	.	CASSPRQGNSPLHF	TGTGCCAGCAGTCCACGACAGGGGAATTCACCCCTCCACTTT
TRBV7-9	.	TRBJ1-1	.	CASSSAGTDLTAFF	TGTGCCAGCAGTTCCGCCGGAACAGATTTGACAGCTTTCTTT
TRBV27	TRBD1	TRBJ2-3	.	CASSPGTGVGTQYF	TGTGCCAGCAGCCCCGGGACAGGGGTAGGTACGCAGTATTTT
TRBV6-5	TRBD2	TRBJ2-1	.	CASSSGLAGYNEQFF	TGTGCCAGCAGTTCAGGTCTAGCGGGTTACAATGAGCAGTTCTTC
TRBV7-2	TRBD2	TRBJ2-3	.	CASSLRLAGGADTQYF	TGTGCCAGCAGCTTAAGGCTAGCGGGAGGGGCAGATACGCAGTATTTT
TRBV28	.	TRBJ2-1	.	CASSLRAIPNNEQFF	TGTGCCAGCAGTTTACGCGCAATTCCTAACAATGAGCAGTTCTTC
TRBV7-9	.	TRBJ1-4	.	CASSLVQATNEKLFF	TGTGCCAGCAGCTTAGTACAGGCAACTAATGAAAAACTGTTTTTT
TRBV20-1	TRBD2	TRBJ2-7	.	CSASLAGGPYEQYF	TGCAGTGCTAGTTTGGCGGGAGGCCCCTACGAGCAGTACTTC
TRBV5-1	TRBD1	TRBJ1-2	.	CASSMGQGEYNLNYGYTF	TGCGCCAGCAGCATGGGACAGGGGGAGTACAATTTGAACTATGGCTACACCTTC
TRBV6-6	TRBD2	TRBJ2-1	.	CASSLTSSGLAGSSYNEQFF	TGTGCCAGCAGTCTGACAAGCTCCGGACTAGCGGGGTCATCCTACAATGAGCAGTTCTTC
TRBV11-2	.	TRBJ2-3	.	CASREGASDTQYF	TGTGCCAGCAGGGAGGGGGCGAGCGATACGCAGTATTTT
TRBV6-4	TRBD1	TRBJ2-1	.	CASSQTGGSYNEQFF	TGTGCCAGCAGTCAGACAGGGGGGTCATACAATGAGCAGTTCTTC
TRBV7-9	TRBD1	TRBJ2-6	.	CASSSGQGAGANVLTF	TGTGCCAGCAGCTCTGGACAGGGGGCTGGGGCCAACGTCCTGACTTTC
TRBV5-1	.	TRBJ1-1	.	CASSLMGQQMNTEAFF	TGCGCCAGCAGCTTGATGGGGCAGCAGATGAACACTGAAGCTTTCTTT
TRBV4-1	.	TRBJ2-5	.	CASSQGSAIPETQYF	TGCGCCAGCAGCCAAGGGAGCGCAATCCCAGAGACCCAGTACTTC
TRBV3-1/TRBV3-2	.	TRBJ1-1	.	CASSQVGGVRGEAFF	TGTGCCAGCAGCCAAGTTGGGGGGGTAAGAGGTGAAGCTTTCTTT
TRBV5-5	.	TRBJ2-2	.	CASSLVIEGLFF	TGTGCCAGCAGCTTGGTAATTGAGGGACTGTTTTTT
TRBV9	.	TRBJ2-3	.	CASSVATLGKGTDTQYF	TGTGCCAGCAGCGTAGCGACACTAGGGAAAGGCACAGATACGCAGTATTTT
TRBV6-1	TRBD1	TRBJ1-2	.	CASRRDRGRVGYTF	TGTGCCAGCAGAAGAGACAGGGGGCGAGTTGGCTACACCTTC
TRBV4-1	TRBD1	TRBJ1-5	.	CASSQGTDRDRDQPQHF	TGCGCCAGCAGCCAAGGGACCGACAGGGATCGGGATCAGCCCCAGCATTTT
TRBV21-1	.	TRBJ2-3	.	CASSKGVAGTDTQYF	TGTGCCAGCAGCAAAGGGGTAGCTGGAACAGATACGCAGTATTTT
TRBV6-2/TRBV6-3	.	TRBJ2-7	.	CASSRQSLEQYF	TGTGCCAGCAGCCGACAAAGTCTCGAGCAGTACTTC
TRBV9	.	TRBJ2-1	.	CASSVNSEQFF	TGTGCCAGCAGCGTAAATTCAGAGCAGTTCTTC
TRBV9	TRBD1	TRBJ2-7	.	CASSGDRPHEQYF	TGTGCCAGCAGTGGGGACAGGCCCCACGAGCAGTACTTC
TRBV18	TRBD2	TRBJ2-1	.	CASSPSLADNNEQFF	TGTGCCAGCTCACCGTCACTAGCGGATAACAATGAGCAGTTCTTC
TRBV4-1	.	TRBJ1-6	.	CASSQAGRGFSPLHF	TGCGCCAGCAGCCAAGCAGGAAGGGGGTTTTCACCCCTCCACTTT
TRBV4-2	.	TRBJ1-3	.	CASSPPGFFSGNTIYF	TGTGCCAGCAGCCCCCCAGGGTTTTTCTCTGGAAACACCATATATTTT